These T cell receptor beta chains were read from a single sample in a study of blood T cell repertoires in COVID-19. Sequencing was performed with immunoSEQ multiplex PCR; in TCRdb, only in-frame clones are kept and a portion is missing. The sample records fewer than 120,000 clones, approximately 80% being singletons. The specimen sequenced was peripheral blood. These receptor sequences come from a woman aged 60 to 75 with acute or convalescent COVID-19. The CDR3 runs from the conserved cysteine through the conserved F or W. A D gene is named only where the DNA matches it firmly. A clone size is listed for some rows: how often the clone was seen (once, few, many), or a class if it is expanded.

v_call: TRBV12-5
clone_size: -
d_call: -
j_call: TRBJ2-5
cdr3_nt: TGTGCTAGTGGTTTGGTACCGTTGACAGGGAGGCGAGAGACCCAGTACTTC
cdr3_aa: CASGLVPLTGRRETQYF

v_call: TRBV5-1
clone_size: -
d_call: -
j_call: TRBJ1-3
cdr3_nt: TGCGCCAGCAGCTTATTATTAGGGGCCGGAAACACCATATATTTT
cdr3_aa: CASSLLLGAGNTIYF

v_call: TRBV7-2
clone_size: -
d_call: TRBD2
j_call: TRBJ2-7
cdr3_nt: TGTGCCAGCAGCTTAACTAGCGGGGGCCCCTACGAGCAGTACTTC
cdr3_aa: CASSLTSGGPYEQYF

v_call: TRBV29-1
clone_size: few
d_call: -
j_call: TRBJ1-1
cdr3_nt: TGCAGCGTTGAAGCAGGGCGGGGCACTGAAGCTTTCTTT
cdr3_aa: CSVEAGRGTEAFF

v_call: TRBV27
clone_size: -
d_call: TRBD2
j_call: TRBJ2-5
cdr3_nt: TGTGCCAGCAGGATAGCGGGGAGGGAGACCCAGTACTTC
cdr3_aa: CASRIAGRETQYF

v_call: TRBV30
clone_size: -
d_call: -
j_call: TRBJ1-1
cdr3_nt: TGTGCCTGGAGTCCCGCGGGGAGGAGAACTGAAGCTTTCTTT
cdr3_aa: CAWSPAGRRTEAFF

v_call: TRBV24-1
clone_size: -
d_call: -
j_call: TRBJ1-2
cdr3_nt: TGTGCCACCAGTGATTTAGCGGTTTCCTATGGCTACACCTTC
cdr3_aa: CATSDLAVSYGYTF

v_call: TRBV4-1
clone_size: -
d_call: -
j_call: TRBJ2-1
cdr3_nt: TGCGCCAGCAGCCATCCAGGCTACAATGAGCAGTTCTTC
cdr3_aa: CASSHPGYNEQFF

v_call: TRBV11-3
clone_size: -
d_call: TRBD2
j_call: TRBJ2-5
cdr3_nt: TGTGCCAGCAGCTTAGGCGGGCGGGGGGCCTACCTTGAAGAGACCCAGTACTTC
cdr3_aa: CASSLGGRGAYLEETQYF

v_call: TRBV7-6
clone_size: -
d_call: -
j_call: TRBJ1-3
cdr3_nt: TGTGCCAGCAGCTCCGGTTCCTCTGGAAACACCATATATTTT
cdr3_aa: CASSSGSSGNTIYF

v_call: TRBV10-2
clone_size: -
d_call: -
j_call: TRBJ1-5
cdr3_nt: TGCGCCAGCAGTGGGGCGAGGCAGGGAAGAAATCAGCCCCAGCATTTT
cdr3_aa: CASSGARQGRNQPQHF

v_call: TRBV2
clone_size: -
d_call: -
j_call: TRBJ2-2
cdr3_nt: TGTGCCAGCAGTGCAAGGGGGTCGATTAACACCGGGGAGCTGTTTTTT
cdr3_aa: CASSARGSINTGELFF

v_call: TRBV4-1
clone_size: -
d_call: -
j_call: TRBJ1-3
cdr3_nt: TGCGCCAGCAGCCAAAGACAGATCTCTGGAAACACCATATATTTT
cdr3_aa: CASSQRQISGNTIYF

v_call: TRBV7-9
clone_size: -
d_call: -
j_call: TRBJ2-2
cdr3_nt: TGTGCCAGCAGCCAAGTCCCTACAGGGTTTGGTTGGGACACCGGGGAGCTGTTTTTT
cdr3_aa: CASSQVPTGFGWDTGELFF

v_call: TRBV2
clone_size: -
d_call: TRBD1
j_call: TRBJ2-6
cdr3_nt: TGTGCCAGCAGGGACAGGGCCCTCTCTGGGGCCAACGTCCTGACTTTC
cdr3_aa: CASRDRALSGANVLTF

v_call: TRBV2
clone_size: -
d_call: -
j_call: TRBJ1-2
cdr3_nt: TGTGCCAGCAGTAGGGGCCTCTATGGCTACACCTTC
cdr3_aa: CASSRGLYGYTF

v_call: TRBV4-3
clone_size: few
d_call: -
j_call: TRBJ2-3
cdr3_nt: TGCGCCAGCAGCCAATGGAGGGAGACAGCTAGCACAGATACGCAGTATTTT
cdr3_aa: CASSQWRETASTDTQYF

v_call: TRBV5-1
clone_size: -
d_call: TRBD2
j_call: TRBJ2-2
cdr3_nt: TGCGCCAGCAGCTTGTCGTTAGCGGGGGCGATCGGGGAGCTGTTTTTT
cdr3_aa: CASSLSLAGAIGELFF

v_call: TRBV19
clone_size: -
d_call: -
j_call: TRBJ1-1
cdr3_nt: TGTGCCAGTAGTTGGGGAACTGGGGGCGCTGAAGCTTTCTTT
cdr3_aa: CASSWGTGGAEAFF

v_call: TRBV5-1
clone_size: -
d_call: TRBD1
j_call: TRBJ2-7
cdr3_nt: TGCGCCAGCAGCTCCCGACAGGGATGGGCCTACGAGCAGTACTTC
cdr3_aa: CASSSRQGWAYEQYF

v_call: TRBV5-1
clone_size: few
d_call: -
j_call: TRBJ2-3
cdr3_nt: TGCGCCAGCAGACGCCAGGGCACAGATACGCAGTATTTT
cdr3_aa: CASRRQGTDTQYF

v_call: TRBV6-5
clone_size: -
d_call: TRBD2
j_call: TRBJ2-7
cdr3_nt: TGTGCCAGCAGCTTAGCGGGGATGTACGAGCAGTACTTC
cdr3_aa: CASSLAGMYEQYF

v_call: TRBV7-2
clone_size: -
d_call: TRBD2
j_call: TRBJ2-2
cdr3_nt: TGTGCCAGCAGCTCCAGGACTAGCGGGGGGGCCGGGGAGCTGTTTTTT
cdr3_aa: CASSSRTSGGAGELFF

v_call: TRBV4-3
clone_size: -
d_call: -
j_call: TRBJ1-4
cdr3_nt: TGCGCCAGCAGCCAAATCGGAAGATGGAGTAATGAAAAACTGTTTTTT
cdr3_aa: CASSQIGRWSNEKLFF

v_call: TRBV9
clone_size: -
d_call: -
j_call: TRBJ1-6
cdr3_nt: TGTGCCAGCAGCAGGGACACGCTCAGGGGCTCACCCCTCCACTTT
cdr3_aa: CASSRDTLRGSPLHF

v_call: TRBV7-2
clone_size: once
d_call: -
j_call: TRBJ1-1
cdr3_nt: TGTGCCAGCAGCTTCGACAGTAATACTGAAGCTTTCTTT
cdr3_aa: CASSFDSNTEAFF

v_call: TRBV3-1/TRBV3-2
clone_size: few
d_call: -
j_call: TRBJ2-3
cdr3_nt: TGTGCCACCCGGGGGAACACAGATACGCAGTATTTT
cdr3_aa: CATRGNTDTQYF

v_call: TRBV27
clone_size: -
d_call: TRBD1
j_call: TRBJ2-7
cdr3_nt: TGTGCCAGCAGTTGGGGGACAGGGAGCTCCTACGAGCAGTACTTC
cdr3_aa: CASSWGTGSSYEQYF

v_call: TRBV30
clone_size: -
d_call: -
j_call: TRBJ1-2
cdr3_nt: TGTGCCTGTCCAAACAGGGTACGTGGCTACACCTTC
cdr3_aa: CACPNRVRGYTF

v_call: TRBV6-2/TRBV6-3
clone_size: few
d_call: -
j_call: TRBJ2-3
cdr3_nt: TGTGCCAGCAGTACAGGACACCTTCCGGACTACTTTAGCGGAAACACAGATACGCAGTATTTT
cdr3_aa: CASSTGHLPDYFSGNTDTQYF

v_call: TRBV27
clone_size: once
d_call: -
j_call: TRBJ2-4
cdr3_nt: TGTGCCAGCAGTCCCATACTAGGGAGCCTAGCCAAAAACATTCAGTACTTC
cdr3_aa: CASSPILGSLAKNIQYF

v_call: TRBV4-1
clone_size: many
d_call: TRBD1
j_call: TRBJ2-5
cdr3_nt: TGCGCCAGCAGCCGGGGACAGGGACAAGAGACCCAGTACTTC
cdr3_aa: CASSRGQGQETQYF

v_call: TRBV4-2
clone_size: -
d_call: -
j_call: TRBJ1-4
cdr3_nt: TGTGCCAGCAGCAGTGAGGGTACAACTAATGAAAAACTGTTTTTT
cdr3_aa: CASSSEGTTNEKLFF

v_call: TRBV3-1/TRBV3-2
clone_size: -
d_call: -
j_call: TRBJ2-1
cdr3_nt: TGTGCCAGCAGTCAAGCCACGGGAACCTACAATGAGCAGTTCTTC
cdr3_aa: CASSQATGTYNEQFF

v_call: TRBV2
clone_size: -
d_call: TRBD1
j_call: TRBJ1-2
cdr3_nt: TGTGCCAGCACCCGGACAGGTTCTTCCCTCTATGGCTACACCTTC
cdr3_aa: CASTRTGSSLYGYTF

v_call: TRBV30
clone_size: -
d_call: -
j_call: TRBJ1-2
cdr3_nt: TGTGCCTGGAGTGTACTAGGCTATGGCTACACCTTC
cdr3_aa: CAWSVLGYGYTF

v_call: TRBV29-1
clone_size: -
d_call: -
j_call: TRBJ1-2
cdr3_nt: TGCAGCGTTGAAACAGTTTCCTATGGCTACACCTTC
cdr3_aa: CSVETVSYGYTF

v_call: TRBV19
clone_size: -
d_call: -
j_call: TRBJ1-5
cdr3_nt: TGTGCCAGTAGTATCCAGGGATACAATCAGCCCCAGCATTTT
cdr3_aa: CASSIQGYNQPQHF

v_call: TRBV7-8
clone_size: -
d_call: -
j_call: TRBJ1-5
cdr3_nt: TGTGCCAGCAGCCCCCCGGGTCAGCCCCAGCATTTT
cdr3_aa: CASSPPGQPQHF

v_call: TRBV7-2
clone_size: -
d_call: -
j_call: TRBJ2-5
cdr3_nt: TGTGCCAGCAGCTTAACCCCTCCGGGGGTCCAAGAGACCCAGTACTTC
cdr3_aa: CASSLTPPGVQETQYF

v_call: TRBV28
clone_size: many
d_call: TRBD1
j_call: TRBJ2-7
cdr3_nt: TGTGCCAGCAACCATGGGGACAGCCCGAGCTCCTACGAGCAGTACTTC
cdr3_aa: CASNHGDSPSSYEQYF

v_call: TRBV4-3
clone_size: -
d_call: TRBD1
j_call: TRBJ1-2
cdr3_nt: TGCGCCAGCAGCCAATGGGACAGGGCAGACTATGGCTACACCTTC
cdr3_aa: CASSQWDRADYGYTF

v_call: TRBV25-1
clone_size: -
d_call: -
j_call: TRBJ1-3
cdr3_nt: TGTGCCAGCAGTATCGAGGGAGGAAACACCATATATTTT
cdr3_aa: CASSIEGGNTIYF

v_call: TRBV30
clone_size: -
d_call: -
j_call: TRBJ2-7
cdr3_nt: TGTGCCTGGAGTGGTCAGGTTGTTAACTACGAGCAGTACTTC
cdr3_aa: CAWSGQVVNYEQYF

v_call: TRBV7-9
clone_size: -
d_call: TRBD2
j_call: TRBJ2-1
cdr3_nt: TGTGCCAGCAGCCCCCCGTTTATAGGCGGGGGGGTCAATGAGCAGTTCTTC
cdr3_aa: CASSPPFIGGGVNEQFF

v_call: TRBV11-3
clone_size: once
d_call: -
j_call: TRBJ2-7
cdr3_nt: TGTGCCAGCGGGAGCTCCTACGAGCAGTACTTC
cdr3_aa: CASGSSYEQYF

v_call: TRBV7-2
clone_size: -
d_call: TRBD1
j_call: TRBJ1-5
cdr3_nt: TGTGCCAGCAGCTTAGAGGGGGGACAGAATCAGCCCCAGCATTTT
cdr3_aa: CASSLEGGQNQPQHF

v_call: TRBV28
clone_size: -
d_call: TRBD1
j_call: TRBJ2-1
cdr3_nt: TGTGCCAGCAGTTTCCCTGGGACAGCCTACAATGAGCAGTTCTTC
cdr3_aa: CASSFPGTAYNEQFF

v_call: TRBV19
clone_size: -
d_call: -
j_call: TRBJ1-5
cdr3_nt: TGTGCCAGTACCGGGGCGATAGTTTTGGGACACCCTAGCAATCAGCCCCAGCATTTT
cdr3_aa: CASTGAIVLGHPSNQPQHF

v_call: TRBV4-2
clone_size: -
d_call: -
j_call: TRBJ2-2
cdr3_nt: TGTGCCAGCAGCCTTGGCTTCACAGGGAGCGGGGTCCCCGGGGAGCTGTTTTTT
cdr3_aa: CASSLGFTGSGVPGELFF

v_call: TRBV7-2
clone_size: once
d_call: TRBD2
j_call: TRBJ2-7
cdr3_nt: TGTGCCAGCAGCTTATCGGGGGGCTACGAGCAGTACTTC
cdr3_aa: CASSLSGGYEQYF

v_call: TRBV28
clone_size: -
d_call: -
j_call: TRBJ2-1
cdr3_nt: TGTGCCAGCAGTTTAGCGTTTAGTGAGCAGTTCTTC
cdr3_aa: CASSLAFSEQFF

v_call: TRBV13
clone_size: -
d_call: -
j_call: TRBJ2-3
cdr3_nt: TGTGCCAGCAGCTTATCCGGCGGGGGCACAGATACGCAGTATTTT
cdr3_aa: CASSLSGGGTDTQYF

v_call: TRBV24-1
clone_size: -
d_call: TRBD1
j_call: TRBJ1-2
cdr3_nt: TGTGCCACCAGCCCCGGGACAGGGTTCAACTATGGCTACACCTTC
cdr3_aa: CATSPGTGFNYGYTF

v_call: TRBV5-6
clone_size: once
d_call: -
j_call: TRBJ2-7
cdr3_nt: TGTGCCAGCTTGGTGGCAGGACACTACGAGCAGTACTTC
cdr3_aa: CASLVAGHYEQYF

v_call: TRBV6-5
clone_size: -
d_call: TRBD2
j_call: TRBJ2-2
cdr3_nt: TGTGCCAGCAGTTGGTCTAGCGGGGATACCGGGGAGCTGTTTTTT
cdr3_aa: CASSWSSGDTGELFF

v_call: TRBV6-5
clone_size: once
d_call: -
j_call: TRBJ2-7
cdr3_nt: TGTGCCAGCAGTTTCGGGAGCGAGCAGTACTTC
cdr3_aa: CASSFGSEQYF

v_call: TRBV9
clone_size: -
d_call: -
j_call: TRBJ1-5
cdr3_nt: TGTGCCAGCAGCGTAGAACCCCAGGATCAGCCCCAGCATTTT
cdr3_aa: CASSVEPQDQPQHF

v_call: TRBV5-5
clone_size: -
d_call: -
j_call: TRBJ1-3
cdr3_nt: TGTGCCAGCAGCCCCGCGTTCGTTTACTCTGGAAACACCATATATTTT
cdr3_aa: CASSPAFVYSGNTIYF

v_call: TRBV13
clone_size: -
d_call: -
j_call: TRBJ2-3
cdr3_nt: TGTGCCAGCAGCTTCGGGGAGACAGATACGCAGTATTTT
cdr3_aa: CASSFGETDTQYF